The 24 T cell receptor beta chains presented below share a single source sample, sequenced in a study of shared clonotypes between healthy human individuals (dated by TCRdb to the early 2020s). The library was produced with the immunoSEQ multiplex PCR assay. TCRdb stores this immuneACCESS table with in-frame sequences only. Part of the clones is absent; in the studies checked, under half of the shortfall reflects unresolved V genes, and no reason is known for the rest. For this sample the table gives over a million clones, of which around 78% were detected only once. Approximately 0.5% of the sample is held by the ten biggest clonotypes. Sequencing was performed on memory CD4+ T cells from PBMCs. The sample's cell subset or site, from its label and the paper: CD45RA-negative fraction. The receptors derive from a man between 18 and 35 years old in good health. Some clones in this sample may be carry-over from other donors' samples.

This clone was counted once. This chain uses TRBV2 with TRBJ1-2; D is unclear. Deletions cut 4 bases from V and 0 bases from J, with 6 bases between. This CDR3 comprises 13 residues. Germline CDR1 reads SNHLY; CDR2 reads FYNNEI. CDR3 nucleotides: TGTGCCAGCAGTGGATCATCTAACTATGGCTACACCTTC. Encoded protein: CASSGSSNYGYTF.

The chain combines TRBV2 with TRBJ2-5; 7 bases line up with TRBD1. CDR1 and CDR2 (germline): SNHLY, FYNNEI. This CDR3 contains 13 residues. Unmatched junction bases numbered 6, after V lost 7 bases and J lost 4 bases. In DNA form, the CDR3 reads TGTGCCAGCAACAGGGGAAGGGCAGAGACCCAGTACTTC. It yields the protein CASNRGRAETQYF.

The rearrangement joins TRBV28 to TRBJ1-3; the D gene is possibly TRBD1 (5 bases). Looked up from germline, CDR1 is MDHEN and CDR2 is SYDVKM. The V gene lost 6 bases and the J gene lost 4 bases, with 19 bases spanning the gap. The CDR3 sequence is 16 residues long. This chain's CDR3 is CASSLAIGASGNTIYF. The DNA of the CDR3 is TGTGCCAGCAGCCTCGCAATTGGGGCGAGCGGAAACACCATATATTTT.

The CDR3 DNA sequence: TGCGCCAGCAGCCACGAGATGAGTTTAGTGGTAATCAATGAGCAGTTCTTC. It specifies CASSHEMSLVVINEQFF. The rearrangement links TRBV4-1 to TRBJ2-1; D is undetermined. This CDR3 has 17 residues. CDR1 and CDR2 (germline): MGHRA, YSYEKL. V was clipped by 3 bases and J by 6 bases, with 21 bases between them.

J is TRBJ2-1 and V is TRBV18; TRBD1 matches 9 bases. Germline CDR1 is KGHSH and CDR2 is LQKENI. J gave up 8 bases and V 6 bases, and 11 bases lay outside the gene matches. The CDR3 sequence is 15 residues long. The DNA of the CDR3 is TGTGCCAGCTCCCCCGGGGGGACAGGGATGGATGAGCAGTTCTTC. Protein: CASSPGGTGMDEQFF.

The chain employs TRBV7-9 and TRBJ1-2; TRBD1 aligns across 8 bases. The CDR3 runs to 15 residues. Germline V gene data show CDR1 as SEHNR and CDR2 as FQNEAQ (reference sequence). The V and J ends lost 6 bases and 0 bases, in that order; junction bases with no gene match: 6. The CDR3 DNA follows: TGTGCCAGCAGTTCCCTGACAGGGGCTAACTATGGCTACACCTTC. It encodes CASSSLTGANYGYTF.

The genes are TRBV6-6 and TRBJ2-2; 7 bases match TRBD1. The junction had 7 bases not matched to a gene; V was cut back by 4 bases and J by 5 bases. Germline V gives CDR1 MNHNY, CDR2 SVGAGI (reference sequence). The CDR3 covers 15 residues. The CDR3 loop reads CASSFDRVLTGELFF. In DNA form, the CDR3 reads TGTGCCAGCAGTTTCGACAGGGTCCTGACCGGGGAGCTGTTTTTT.

The chain employs TRBV28 and TRBJ1-5, with D possibly matching TRBD1 (5 bases). Germline assignment: CDR1 MDHEN and CDR2 SYDVKM. Trimming pared 10 bases from V and 11 bases from J, leaving 24 bases between. This CDR3 has 14 amino acids. The DNA of the CDR3 is TGTGCCACGGCCCGGGGCGCCCCAATTAAGTCCCAGCATTTT. Protein: CATARGAPIKSQHF.

This clone has just a few counts. The chain combines TRBV2 with TRBJ2-5, with D maybe TRBD1 (5 bases). The CDR3 extends over 10 amino acids. Germline V CDR1 and CDR2: SNHLY, FYNNEI. Trimming took off 8 bases at V and 7 bases at J, with 8 bases between the two ends. CDR3 amino acids: CASRQGTQYF. CDR3 DNA: TGTGCCAGCCGGCAGGGGACCCAGTACTTC. Full variable domain (rest looked up from reference TRBV2 and TRBJ2-5): EPEVTQTPSHQVTQMGQEVILRCVPISNHLYFYWYRQILGQKVEFLVSFYNNEISEKSEIFDDQFSVERPDGSNFTLKIRSTKLEDSAMYFCASRQGTQYFGPGTRLLVL.

The chain carries TRBV15 and TRBJ2-5; maybe TRBD2 (6 bases). The germline V gene encodes CDR1 LNHNV and CDR2 YYDKDF (reference sequence). The CDR3 sequence is 16 residues long. Trimming removed 5 bases at V and 5 bases at J, with 21 bases between. CDR3 nucleotide sequence: TGTGCCACCAGCGGACACAAGGACTACTGGACGGAGACCCAGTACTTC. Protein product: CATSGHKDYWTETQYF.

This chain joins TRBV4-3 and TRBJ2-1; maybe TRBD2 (5 bases). In germline, CDR1 is LGHNA, CDR2 YSLEER. The CDR3 spans 18 residues. Between the trimmed V and J ends, which lost 0 bases and 0 bases, there was a span of 15 bases. In DNA form, the CDR3 reads TGCGCCAGCAGCCAAGATCCCCGTCGAGCGGACTCCTACAATGAGCAGTTCTTC. Protein product: CASSQDPRRADSYNEQFF.

Regarding this clone: With a far larger clone one base away, a read error is the likely cause. The chain recombines TRBV2 with TRBJ1-5; D is ambiguous. The CDR3 sequence is 11 residues long. Per the germline V gene, CDR1 is SNHLY and CDR2 is FYNNEI. V lost 3 bases, J lost 3 bases, and 0 bases lay in between. The CDR3 DNA is TGTGCCAGCAGTGACAATCAGCCCCAGCATTTT. Its protein is CASSDNQPQHF.

The chain carries TRBV30 and TRBJ1-4, with a possible D match to TRBD1 (6 bases). Germline CDR1 is GTSNPN and CDR2 is SVGIG (reference sequence). The V end was cut by 2 bases, the J end by 5 bases, with 15 bases between. The CDR3 contains 15 residues. This CDR3 reads CAWSSPGQSNEKLFF. As DNA, the CDR3 is TGTGCCTGGAGTTCCCCCGGACAGTCGAATGAAAAACTGTTTTTT.

The V and J genes are TRBV7-6 and TRBJ2-1; a weak D match, TRBD2 (6 bases). Germline V gene lookup returns CDR1 SGHVS and CDR2 FNYEAQ. This CDR3 is built from 16 residues. V lost 1 base to trimming and J lost 2 bases, with 12 bases between them. The CDR3 region is CASSLGRRGAYNEQFF. Written as DNA, the CDR3 is TGTGCCAGCAGCTTAGGAAGGCGGGGAGCCTACAATGAGCAGTTCTTC.

This clone was seen at least ten times. This rearrangement joins TRBV5-6 to TRBJ1-2, with 10 bases that match TRBD1. Germline CDR1 is SGHDT and CDR2 is YYEEEE. This CDR3 region has 16 residues. V was clipped by 5 bases and J by 7 bases; unmatched bases: 14. This CDR3 is CASRSPRGTGDPGYTF. The DNA for the CDR3 is TGTGCCAGCAGGAGCCCGCGGGGGACAGGGGATCCTGGCTACACCTTC. The variable domain in full, with the rest retrieved from reference TRBV5-6 and TRBJ1-2, is DAGVTQSPTHLIKTRGQQVTLRCSPKSGHDTVSWYQQALGQGPQFIFQYYEEEERQRGNFPDRFSGHQFPNYSSELNVNALLLGDSALYLCASRSPRGTGDPGYTFGSGTRLTVV.

V is TRBV2 and J is TRBJ1-2; D uncertain. Germline CDR1 is SNHLY and CDR2 is FYNNEI. The V end was cut by 7 bases, the J end by 4 bases, with 10 bases between. CDR3 size: 12 residues. The CDR3 DNA follows: TGTGCCAGCACACCGGGCGCCTATGGCTACACCTTC. Amino acid sequence: CASTPGAYGYTF.

This sequence joins TRBV4-2 and TRBJ1-1, with D possibly matching TRBD1 (5 bases). The V end lost 1 base, the J end lost 1 base, and 10 bases lay between the germline ends. CDR3 length equals 15 residues. CDR1 is LGHNA and CDR2 is YNFKEQ in the germline V gene. The CDR3 is CASSQAGRGNTEAFF. CDR3 bases: TGTGCCAGCAGCCAAGCAGGGCGGGGGAACACTGAAGCTTTCTTT.

This clone was counted between two and nine times. The same CDR3 also results from other DNA sequences found in this sample. V and J are TRBV20-1 and TRBJ1-5; D is unresolved. Trimming stripped 3 bases from V and 7 bases from J, with 7 bases between. The CDR3 length is 11 residues. Looked up from germline, CDR1 is DFQATT and CDR2 is SNEGSKA (reference sequence). The chain's CDR3 is CSARVGQPQHF. CDR3 bases: TGCAGTGCTAGGGTGGGACAGCCCCAGCATTTT.

This chain connects TRBV27 to TRBJ2-1, with 8 nucleotides matching TRBD2. Germline CDR1 MNHEY, CDR2 SMNVEV (reference sequence). J was trimmed by 0 bases and V by 5 bases; bases with no gene match: 3. The CDR3 extends over 15 amino acids. The CDR3 here is CASSRGRPSYNEQFF. The CDR3 DNA follows: TGTGCCAGCAGTCGCGGGAGGCCCTCCTACAATGAGCAGTTCTTC.

Here the CDR3 DNA reads TGTGCCAGCAGTTACGTCCAGGGGTCGGGCACTGAAGCTTTCTTT. Its protein product is CASSYVQGSGTEAFF. This chain connects TRBV6-6 to TRBJ1-1, with D maybe TRBD1 (6 bases). This CDR3 contains 15 residues. V lost 2 bases to trimming and J lost 4 bases, with 14 bases between them. Germline lookup yields CDR1 MNHNY and CDR2 SVGAGI (reference sequence).

About this clone itself: Other nucleotide sequences in the sample specify the same CDR3. The chain carries TRBV19 and TRBJ2-5, with D uncertain. Germline V lookup: CDR1 LNHDA, CDR2 SQIVND (reference sequence). The CDR3 spans 12 residues. V lost 3 bases to trimming and J lost 5 bases, with 7 bases between them. In nucleotides, the CDR3 is TGTGCCAGTAGTATTTCCGGCGAGACCCAGTACTTC. It yields the protein CASSISGETQYF.

The rearrangement joins TRBV5-6 to TRBJ2-5; 13 nucleotides line up with TRBD2. V shed 0 bases and J 2 bases; nucleotides not matched to a gene: 1. From germline, CDR1 is SGHDT and CDR2 YYEEEE. The CDR3 spans 16 residues. CDR3 loop: CASSLGGLAGQETQYF. For the CDR3, the DNA is TGTGCCAGCAGCTTGGGGGGACTAGCGGGGCAAGAGACCCAGTACTTC.

The rearrangement joins TRBV23-1 to TRBJ2-7; D tentatively fits TRBD1 or TRBD2 (6 bases each). TRBV23-1 is assigned to the ORF class and has an uncertain function. The CDR3 spans 14 residues. V dropped 4 bases and J dropped 5 bases, with 15 bases sitting between them. The CDR3 sequence is CASSPPVGGNEQYF. The CDR3 coding sequence is TGCGCCAGCAGTCCCCCGGTGGGGGGCAACGAGCAGTACTTC.

This clone has more than one count but fewer than ten. The rearrangement uses TRBV28 and TRBJ2-3; 9 positions agree with TRBD2. This CDR3 has 14 residues. Germline V lookup: CDR1 MDHEN, CDR2 SYDVKM. The trim removed 2 bases at V and 11 bases at J, leaving 8 bases unmatched. The CDR3 loop is CASSLSPETSGQYF. CDR3 sequence (DNA): TGTGCCAGCAGTTTAAGCCCAGAGACTAGCGGGCAGTATTTT.